This TCR beta chain was retrieved from a study of blood T cell repertoires in COVID-19. Study summary: From the United States, Italy and Spain came samples of acute and convalescent COVID-19.

This CDR3 comprises 14 residues. Germline CDR1 reads SGDLS; CDR2 reads YYNGEE. The V and J ends lost 3 bases and 7 bases, in that order; junction bases with no gene match: 9. In the original analysis: Using reference gene primer amplification, nucleated cell counts were estimated. Sequenced by immunoSEQ multiplex PCR; TCRdb stores in-frame clones only, minus some. The V and J calls and clone size are taken from that table; D and trimming were inferred from the DNA. The repertoire holds some 340,000 clones, with about 83% as singletons. Sequencing was performed on peripheral blood. The rearrangement links TRBV9 to TRBJ2-7, with TRBD1 matching over 8 bases. This sequence originates from a man between 25 and 39 years old with active or convalescent COVID-19. The CDR3 sequence: CASSEDRERREQYF. CDR3 coding DNA: TGTGCCAGCAGCGAGGACAGGGAAAGACGGGAGCAGTACTTC.